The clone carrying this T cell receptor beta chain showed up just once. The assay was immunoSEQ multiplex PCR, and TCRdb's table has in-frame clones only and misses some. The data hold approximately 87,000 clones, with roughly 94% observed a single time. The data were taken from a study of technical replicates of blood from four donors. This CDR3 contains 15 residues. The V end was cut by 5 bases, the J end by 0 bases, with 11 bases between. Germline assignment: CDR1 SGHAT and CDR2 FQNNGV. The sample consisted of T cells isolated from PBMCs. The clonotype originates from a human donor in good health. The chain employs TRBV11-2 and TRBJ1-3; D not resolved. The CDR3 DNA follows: TGTGCCAGCAGCCTAGGGTACAGCTCTGGAAACACCATATATTTT. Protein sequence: CASSLGYSSGNTIYF.